This TCR beta chain was recovered during a study of blood T cell repertoires in COVID-19. Study context: There were acute and convalescent COVID-19 samples, and they came from the United States, Italy and Spain.

Looked up from germline, CDR1 is LNHDA and CDR2 is SQIVND (reference sequence). The CDR3 covers 11 residues. V dropped 8 bases and J dropped 1 base, with 5 bases sitting between them. Authors' data handling: Quantification of nucleated cells was approximated via reference gene primer amplification. Some clones are missing from TCRdb's copy, which holds only in-frame ones; the method was immunoSEQ multiplex PCR. Clonal size and the V and J genes are those of that table, whereas D and trimming came from the DNA. Here the sample spans 110,000 or so clones, roughly 88% being singletons. The TCR was taken from a human donor in a cohort sampled during active COVID-19. The chain couples TRBV19 to TRBJ1-1; no firm D call. Sequencing was performed on peripheral blood. CDR3 nucleotides: TGTGCCAGTCGGGGGAACACTGAAGCTTTCTTT. Its protein product is CASRGNTEAFF.